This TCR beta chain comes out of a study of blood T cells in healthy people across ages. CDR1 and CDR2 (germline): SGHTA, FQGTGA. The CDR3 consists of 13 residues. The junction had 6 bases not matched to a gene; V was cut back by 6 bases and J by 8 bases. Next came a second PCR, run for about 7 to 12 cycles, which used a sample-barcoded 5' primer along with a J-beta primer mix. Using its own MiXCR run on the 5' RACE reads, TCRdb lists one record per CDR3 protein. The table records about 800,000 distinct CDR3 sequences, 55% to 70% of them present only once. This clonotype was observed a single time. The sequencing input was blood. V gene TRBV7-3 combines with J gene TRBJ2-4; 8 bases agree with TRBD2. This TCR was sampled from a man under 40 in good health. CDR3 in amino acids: CASSRTGGDIQYF. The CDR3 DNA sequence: TGTGCCAGCAGTAGGACGGGAGGGGACATTCAGTACTTC.